A selection of T cell receptor beta chains follows, all from one sample in a study of shared clonotypes between healthy human individuals. This table comes from immunoSEQ multiplex PCR, and its TCRdb copy is limited to in-frame clones, with some not included. The sample comprises more than 1 million clones, approximately 78% of which are singletons, and approximately 0.52% rests with the top ten. Sequenced sample: memory CD4+ T cells from PBMCs. The receptor source for this set is a man between 18 and 35 years old in good health. Some clones in this sample may be carry-over from other donors' samples. CDR3s include the opening cysteine and the closing phenylalanine or tryptophan. D genes are given only for firm matches. Some rows mark clone size as missing; the rest say once, few, many or name a class of expanded clone.

len	v_gene	j_gene	d_gene	abundance	CDR3aa	CDR3nt
14	TRBV5-1	TRBJ2-3	-	-	CASSLGSDSDTQYF	TGCGCCAGCAGCTTGGGGTCGGACTCAGATACGCAGTATTTT
16	TRBV7-9	TRBJ2-5	-	-	CASSPGNGRGQETQYF	TGTGCCAGCAGCCCCGGCAATGGGCGGGGCCAAGAGACCCAGTACTTC
12	TRBV29-1	TRBJ2-5	-	-	CSVLTGEETQYF	TGCAGCGTTTTGACGGGGGAAGAGACCCAGTACTTC
13	TRBV7-2	TRBJ1-1	TRBD1	few	CASHRGPVTEAFF	TGTGCCAGTCACAGGGGGCCCGTCACTGAAGCTTTCTTT
15	TRBV7-8	TRBJ1-1	-	-	CASSPLSAARTEAFF	TGTGCCAGCAGCCCGCTCTCGGCTGCAAGAACTGAAGCTTTCTTT
12	TRBV5-4	TRBJ1-1	-	few	CASSYEEAEAFF	TGTGCCAGCAGCTATGAGGAGGCTGAAGCTTTCTTT
16	TRBV6-6	TRBJ2-3	-	-	CASSYSERLLGDTQYF	TGTGCCAGCAGTTACTCGGAAAGGTTATTAGGAGATACGCAGTATTTT
16	TRBV4-1	TRBJ1-3	-	-	CASSQGPRERGNTIYF	TGCGCCAGCAGCCAAGGACCCCGGGAGAGGGGAAACACCATATATTTT
14	TRBV27	TRBJ1-2	TRBD1	-	CASSYRDSSYGYTF	TGTGCCAGCAGTTACCGGGACAGCTCCTATGGCTACACCTTC
13	TRBV7-2	TRBJ1-3	-	-	CASSFRSGNTIYF	TGTGCCAGCAGCTTCAGAAGTGGAAACACCATATATTTT
14	TRBV29-1	TRBJ2-7	TRBD1	-	CSVGDRGRLYEQYF	TGCAGCGTTGGAGACAGGGGGCGTCTTTACGAGCAGTACTTC
12	TRBV7-2	TRBJ1-1	-	-	CASSFTLPEAFF	TGTGCCAGCAGCTTTACCCTCCCTGAAGCTTTCTTT
12	TRBV2	TRBJ2-1	-	-	CASSEEDNEQFF	TGTGCCAGCAGTGAAGAGGACAATGAGCAGTTCTTC
17	TRBV27	TRBJ2-5	-	-	CASRPGGARGLIQTQYF	TGTGCCAGCAGACCCGGAGGAGCGCGGGGTTTGATACAGACCCAGTACTTC
15	TRBV19	TRBJ2-7	-	-	CASSIPGRGSYEQYF	TGTGCCAGTAGTATCCCGGGTAGGGGGTCCTACGAGCAGTACTTC
14	TRBV30	TRBJ1-6	-	once	CAWSRTQGHSPLHF	TGTGCCTGGAGTCGAACCCAGGGGCATTCACCCCTCCACTTT
14	TRBV11-2	TRBJ1-1	TRBD1	few	CASSRDREGTEAFF	TGTGCCAGCAGCCGGGACAGGGAAGGGACTGAAGCTTTCTTT
14	TRBV7-3	TRBJ2-1	TRBD2	once	CASSPQREPNEQFF	TGTGCCAGCAGCCCCCAGCGGGAGCCCAATGAGCAGTTCTTC
12	TRBV28	TRBJ2-7	-	-	CASGGNSYEQYF	TGTGCCAGCGGCGGGAACTCCTACGAGCAGTACTTC
14	TRBV5-5	TRBJ1-2	TRBD1	few	CASSPDRANYGYTF	TGTGCCAGCAGCCCGGACAGGGCTAACTATGGCTACACCTTC
15	TRBV9	TRBJ2-5	-	few	CASSVGAIDQETQYF	TGTGCCAGCAGCGTGGGGGCTATCGACCAAGAGACCCAGTACTTC
13	TRBV11-2	TRBJ1-1	-	-	CASSLGLNTEAFF	TGTGCCAGCAGCTTAGGTCTGAACACTGAAGCTTTCTTT
16	TRBV29-1	TRBJ2-5	-	-	CSVESGEAGTQETQYF	TGCAGCGTTGAATCCGGGGAGGCCGGTACCCAAGAGACCCAGTACTTC
15	TRBV9	TRBJ1-5	-	-	CASNRGGLYNQPQHF	TGTGCCAGCAACAGAGGGGGACTCTATAATCAGCCCCAGCATTTT
15	TRBV10-1	TRBJ2-7	TRBD1	-	CASSEGQGAYYEQYF	TGCGCCAGCAGTGAAGGACAGGGGGCATACTACGAGCAGTACTTC
14	TRBV11-2	TRBJ2-1	-	-	CASSWTWGGNEQFF	TGTGCCAGCAGCTGGACCTGGGGCGGGAATGAGCAGTTCTTC
14	TRBV4-3	TRBJ1-3	-	few	CASSQNRDGNTIYF	TGCGCCAGCAGCCAAAACAGGGATGGAAACACCATATATTTT
16	TRBV7-6	TRBJ1-2	-	-	CASSLAAQGLDYGYTF	TGTGCCAGCAGCTTAGCGGCGCAGGGATTGGACTATGGCTACACCTTC
11	TRBV28	TRBJ2-2	-	once	CAGRGTGELFF	TGTGCCGGTAGGGGTACCGGGGAGCTGTTTTTT
13	TRBV15	TRBJ2-7	-	-	CATSSSLRGEQYF	TGTGCCACCAGCTCTTCGCTGCGTGGGGAGCAGTACTTC
15	TRBV5-4	TRBJ2-7	TRBD1	few	CASSPSGTGSYEQYF	TGTGCCAGCAGCCCCTCCGGGACAGGCTCCTACGAGCAGTACTTC
14	TRBV5-1	TRBJ2-1	-	-	CASSLMTSFNEQFF	TGCGCCAGCAGCTTAATGACTAGTTTCAATGAGCAGTTCTTC
16	TRBV4-3	TRBJ1-3	TRBD1	-	CASSQDRDLSGNTIYF	TGCGCCAGCAGCCAGGACAGGGACCTCTCTGGAAACACCATATATTTT
16	TRBV11-1	TRBJ2-1	-	-	CASSPLGAGQDNEQFF	TGTGCCAGCAGCCCCCTAGGAGCGGGTCAAGATAATGAGCAGTTCTTC
11	TRBV6-1	TRBJ1-5	-	-	CASSESQPQHF	TGTGCCAGCAGTGAAAGTCAGCCCCAGCATTTT
17	TRBV4-1	TRBJ2-1	TRBD1	-	CASSPRGGSVSFNEQFF	TGCGCCAGCAGCCCCAGAGGGGGCAGCGTCAGTTTCAATGAGCAGTTCTTC